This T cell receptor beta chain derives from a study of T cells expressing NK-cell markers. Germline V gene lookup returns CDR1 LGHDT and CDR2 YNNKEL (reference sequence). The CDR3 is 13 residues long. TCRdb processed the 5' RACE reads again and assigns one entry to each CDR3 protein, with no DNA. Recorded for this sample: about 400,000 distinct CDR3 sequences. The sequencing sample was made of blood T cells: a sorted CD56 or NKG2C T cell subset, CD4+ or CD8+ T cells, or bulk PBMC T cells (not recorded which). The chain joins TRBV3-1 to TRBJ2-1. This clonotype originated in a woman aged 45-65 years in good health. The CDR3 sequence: CASSPGSVNEQFF.